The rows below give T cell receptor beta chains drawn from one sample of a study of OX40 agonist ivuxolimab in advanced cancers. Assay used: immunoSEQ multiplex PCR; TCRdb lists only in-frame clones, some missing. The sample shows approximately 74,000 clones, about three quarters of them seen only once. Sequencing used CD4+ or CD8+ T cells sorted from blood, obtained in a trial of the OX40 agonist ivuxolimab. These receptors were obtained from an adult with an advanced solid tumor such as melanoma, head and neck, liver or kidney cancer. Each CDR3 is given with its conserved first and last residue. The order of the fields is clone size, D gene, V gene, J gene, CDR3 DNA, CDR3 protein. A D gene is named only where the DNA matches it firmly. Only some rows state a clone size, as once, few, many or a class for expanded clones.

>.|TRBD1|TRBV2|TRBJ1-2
TGTGCCAGCAGTAGGGCCCCCACAGGACAGGGTGATGGCTACACCTTC
CASSRAPTGQGDGYTF
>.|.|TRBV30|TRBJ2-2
TGTGCCTGGAGTACCAGCGGGGAGCTGTTTTTT
CAWSTSGELFF
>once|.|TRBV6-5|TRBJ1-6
TGTGCCAGCAACCTAGGGAGAGGGAATTCACCCCTCCACTTT
CASNLGRGNSPLHF
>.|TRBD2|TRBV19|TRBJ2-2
TGTGCCAGTAGTCCGGGACTAGATGCCCGGGGGGAGCTGTTTTTT
CASSPGLDARGELFF
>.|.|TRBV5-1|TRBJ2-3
TGCGCCAGCAGTTCGGGTAGCACAGATACGCAGTATTTT
CASSSGSTDTQYF
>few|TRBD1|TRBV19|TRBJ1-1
TGTGCCAGTACTAGGGAGCGGGACAGAACTGAAGCTTTCTTT
CASTRERDRTEAFF
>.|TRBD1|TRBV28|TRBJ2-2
TGTGCCAGCAGTCCCACAGGGGCCCCGAACACCGGGGAGCTGTTTTTT
CASSPTGAPNTGELFF
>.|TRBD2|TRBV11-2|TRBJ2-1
TGTGCCAGCAGCTTAGAGCGGGGGAACTCCTACAATGAGCAGTTCTTC
CASSLERGNSYNEQFF
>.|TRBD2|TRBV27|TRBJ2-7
TGTGCCAGCGGGCCCGGGGGGGGATCGGCCGAGCAGTACTTC
CASGPGGGSAEQYF
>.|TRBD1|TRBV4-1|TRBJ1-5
TGCGCCAGCAGCCGAGGGACAGCTAGCAATCAGCCCCAGCATTTT
CASSRGTASNQPQHF
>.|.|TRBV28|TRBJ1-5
TGTGCCAGCAGCTCGGGGGGTAGCAATCAGCCCCAGCATTTT
CASSSGGSNQPQHF
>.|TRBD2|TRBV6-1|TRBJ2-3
TGTGCCAGCAGTATAGCGGGACCAGATACGCAGTATTTT
CASSIAGPDTQYF
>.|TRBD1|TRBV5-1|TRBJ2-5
TGCGCCAGCGACTATTACACAGGGGGCGGGCAAGAGACCCAGTACTTC
CASDYYTGGGQETQYF
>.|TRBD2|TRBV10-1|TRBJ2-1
TGCGCCAGCAGTGGTGGGGGGGGATTGGACGAGCAGTTCTTC
CASSGGGGLDEQFF
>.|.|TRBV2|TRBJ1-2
TGTGCCACCTCGCGGGGACGGATTAACTATGGCTACACCTTC
CATSRGRINYGYTF
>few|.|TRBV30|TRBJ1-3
TGTGCCTGGAGTATCGGGCCCATCGGGAACACCATATATTTT
CAWSIGPIGNTIYF
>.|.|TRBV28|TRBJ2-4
TGTGCCAGCAGCTCCGGGGCAGTAGAAGCCAAAAACATTCAGTACTTC
CASSSGAVEAKNIQYF
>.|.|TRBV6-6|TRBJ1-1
TGTGCCAGCAGTGGGACGGGTGAAGCTTTCTTT
CASSGTGEAFF
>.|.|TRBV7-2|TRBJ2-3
TGTGCCAGCAACGAGGTTAGGGGAGATACGCAGTATTTT
CASNEVRGDTQYF
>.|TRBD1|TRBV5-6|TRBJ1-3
TGTGCCAGCAGACGACAGGGGTCGGACACCATATATTTT
CASRRQGSDTIYF
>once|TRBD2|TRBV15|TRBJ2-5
TGTGCCACCAGCAGAGATCCGGGACTAACCAAAGAGACCCAGTACTTC
CATSRDPGLTKETQYF
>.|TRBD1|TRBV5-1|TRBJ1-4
TGCGCCAGCAGCCACAGGGGGCATGATGAAAAACTGTTTTTT
CASSHRGHDEKLFF
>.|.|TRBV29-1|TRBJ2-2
TGCAGCGTTGAAGGGCAGGGCGCGGGGGAGCTGTTTTTT
CSVEGQGAGELFF
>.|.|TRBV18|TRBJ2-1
TGTGCCAGCTCACCACCTGAAGGGGCCTACAATGAGCAGTTCTTC
CASSPPEGAYNEQFF
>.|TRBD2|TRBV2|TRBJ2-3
TGTGCCAGCACGAGTAGCGGGACCGCGGATACGCAGTATTTT
CASTSSGTADTQYF
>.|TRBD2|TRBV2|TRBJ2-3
TGTGCCAGCACCGCGAACGGGAGGGGGACAGATACGCAGTATTTT
CASTANGRGTDTQYF
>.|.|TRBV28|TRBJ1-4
TGTGCCAGCACCCCAAGTTACGGGATTAGGGAAAAACTGTTTTTT
CASTPSYGIREKLFF
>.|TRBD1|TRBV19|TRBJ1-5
TGTGCCAGTAGTCAGACAGGGGTTGACCAGCCCCAGCATTTT
CASSQTGVDQPQHF